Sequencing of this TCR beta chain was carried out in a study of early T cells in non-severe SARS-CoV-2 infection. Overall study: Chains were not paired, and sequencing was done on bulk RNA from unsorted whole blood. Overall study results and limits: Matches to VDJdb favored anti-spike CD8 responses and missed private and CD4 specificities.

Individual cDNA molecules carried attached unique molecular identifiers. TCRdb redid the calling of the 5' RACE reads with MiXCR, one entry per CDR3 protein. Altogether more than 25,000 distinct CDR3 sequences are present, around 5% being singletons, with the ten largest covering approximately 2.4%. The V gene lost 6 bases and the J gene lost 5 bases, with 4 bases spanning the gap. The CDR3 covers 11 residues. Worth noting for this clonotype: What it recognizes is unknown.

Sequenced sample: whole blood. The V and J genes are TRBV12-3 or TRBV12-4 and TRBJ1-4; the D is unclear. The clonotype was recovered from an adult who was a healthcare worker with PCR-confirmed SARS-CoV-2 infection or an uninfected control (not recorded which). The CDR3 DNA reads TGTGCCAGCAGCACGAATGAAAAACTGTTTTTT. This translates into CASSTNEKLFF.